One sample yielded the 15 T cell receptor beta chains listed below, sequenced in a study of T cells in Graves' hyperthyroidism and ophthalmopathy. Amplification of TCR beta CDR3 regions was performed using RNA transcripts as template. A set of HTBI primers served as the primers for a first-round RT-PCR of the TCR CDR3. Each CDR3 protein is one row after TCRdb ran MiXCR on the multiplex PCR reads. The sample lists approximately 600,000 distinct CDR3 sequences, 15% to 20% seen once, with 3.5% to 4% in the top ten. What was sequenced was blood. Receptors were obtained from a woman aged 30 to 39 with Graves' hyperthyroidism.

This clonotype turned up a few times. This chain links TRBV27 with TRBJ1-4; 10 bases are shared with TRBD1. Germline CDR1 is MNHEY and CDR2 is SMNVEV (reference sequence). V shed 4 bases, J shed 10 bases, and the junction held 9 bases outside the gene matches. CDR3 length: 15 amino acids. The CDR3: CASSSTGTGAVKLFF. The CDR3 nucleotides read TGTGCCAGCAGTTCGACCGGGACAGGGGCCGTAAAACTGTTTTTT.

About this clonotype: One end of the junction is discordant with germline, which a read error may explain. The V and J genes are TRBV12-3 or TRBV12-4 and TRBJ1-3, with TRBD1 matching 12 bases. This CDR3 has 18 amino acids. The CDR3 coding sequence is TGTGCCAGCAGTTTGGTACCGGGACAGGGGGCGCGTGGAGACACCATATATTTT. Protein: CASSLVPGQGARGDTIYF.

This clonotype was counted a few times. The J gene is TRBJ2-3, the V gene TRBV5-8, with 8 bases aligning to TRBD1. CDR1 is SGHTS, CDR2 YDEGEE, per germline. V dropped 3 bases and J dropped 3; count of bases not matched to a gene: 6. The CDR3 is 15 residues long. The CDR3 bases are TGTGCCAGCAGCTCTGGACAGGGCGAAACAGATACGCAGTATTTT. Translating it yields CASSSGQGETDTQYF. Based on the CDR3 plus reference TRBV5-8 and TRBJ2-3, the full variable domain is EAGVTQSPTHLIKTRGQQATLRCSPISGHTSVYWYQQALGLGLQFLLWYDEGEERNRGNFPPRFSGRQFPNYSSELNVNALELEDSALYLCASSSGQGETDTQYFGPGTRLTVL.

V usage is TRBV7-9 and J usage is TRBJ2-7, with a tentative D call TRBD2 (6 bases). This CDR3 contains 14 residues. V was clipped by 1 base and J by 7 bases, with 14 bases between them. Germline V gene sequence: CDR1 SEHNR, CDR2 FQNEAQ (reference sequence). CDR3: CASSLVGGTGEQYF. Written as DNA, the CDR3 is TGTGCCAGCAGCTTAGTGGGAGGTACTGGAGAGCAGTACTTC.

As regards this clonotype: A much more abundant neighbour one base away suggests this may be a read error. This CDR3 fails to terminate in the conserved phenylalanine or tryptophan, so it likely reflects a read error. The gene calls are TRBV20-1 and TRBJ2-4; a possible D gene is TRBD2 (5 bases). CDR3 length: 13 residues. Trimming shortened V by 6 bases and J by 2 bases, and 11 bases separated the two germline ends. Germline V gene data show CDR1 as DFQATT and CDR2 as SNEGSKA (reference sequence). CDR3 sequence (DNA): TGCAGTGCGGAAGTAGCGTCCAAAAACATTCAGTACCTC. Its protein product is CSAEVASKNIQYL.

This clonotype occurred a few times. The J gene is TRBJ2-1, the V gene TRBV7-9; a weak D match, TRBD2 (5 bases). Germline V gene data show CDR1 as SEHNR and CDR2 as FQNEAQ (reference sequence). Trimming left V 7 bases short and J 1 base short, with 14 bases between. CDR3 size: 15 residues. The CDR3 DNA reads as TGTGCCAGCACCCCCCGAGGGAGTTCCTACAATGAGCAGTTCTTC. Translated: CASTPRGSSYNEQFF.

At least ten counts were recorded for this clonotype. This CDR3 reads CASSLSGQANYGYTF. CDR3 in DNA: TGTGCCAGCAGTTTAAGCGGGCAAGCTAACTATGGCTACACCTTC. This chain links TRBV27 with TRBJ1-2; D gene ambiguous. Trimming removed 2 bases at V and 0 bases at J, with 10 bases between. The CDR3 consists of 15 residues. The V gene's germline CDR1 is MNHEY and CDR2 SMNVEV (reference sequence).

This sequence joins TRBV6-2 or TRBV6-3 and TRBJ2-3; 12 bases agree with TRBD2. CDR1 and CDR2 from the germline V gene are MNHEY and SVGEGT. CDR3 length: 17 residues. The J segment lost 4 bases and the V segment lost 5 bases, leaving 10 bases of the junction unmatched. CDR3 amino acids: CASSTLTSGSVSDTQYF. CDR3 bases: TGTGCCAGCAGTACTCTGACTAGCGGGAGTGTCTCAGATACGCAGTATTTT.

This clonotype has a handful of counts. The CDR3 DNA reads as TGTGCCAGCAGTTTAGCGGGCTACAATCAGCCCCAGCATTTT. It translates to CASSLAGYNQPQHF. The genes are TRBV28 and TRBJ1-5; D remains unclear. CDR1 and CDR2 from the germline V gene are MDHEN and SYDVKM. The CDR3 is 14 amino acids. Trimming pared 2 bases from V and 3 bases from J, leaving 8 bases between.

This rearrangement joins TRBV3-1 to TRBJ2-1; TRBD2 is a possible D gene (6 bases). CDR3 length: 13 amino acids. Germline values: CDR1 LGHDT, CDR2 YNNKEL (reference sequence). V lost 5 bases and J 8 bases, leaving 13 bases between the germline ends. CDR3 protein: CASSETPSDEQFF. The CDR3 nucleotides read TGTGCCAGCAGCGAGACCCCTAGCGATGAGCAGTTCTTC.

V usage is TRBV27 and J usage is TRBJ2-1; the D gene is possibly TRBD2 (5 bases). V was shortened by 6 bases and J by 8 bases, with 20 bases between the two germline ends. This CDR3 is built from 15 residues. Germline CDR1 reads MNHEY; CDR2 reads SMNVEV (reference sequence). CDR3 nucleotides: TGTGCCAGCAGAGCGGACCCCGGGCAGGTCTATGAGCAGTTCTTC. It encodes CASRADPGQVYEQFF.

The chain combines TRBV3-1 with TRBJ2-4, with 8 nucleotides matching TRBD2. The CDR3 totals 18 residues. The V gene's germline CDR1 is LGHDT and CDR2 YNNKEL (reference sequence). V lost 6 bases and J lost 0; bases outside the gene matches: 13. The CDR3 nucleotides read TGTGCCAGCAGTTATAGCGGGACTCAGAACTTAGCCAAAAACATTCAGTACTTC. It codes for CASSYSGTQNLAKNIQYF.

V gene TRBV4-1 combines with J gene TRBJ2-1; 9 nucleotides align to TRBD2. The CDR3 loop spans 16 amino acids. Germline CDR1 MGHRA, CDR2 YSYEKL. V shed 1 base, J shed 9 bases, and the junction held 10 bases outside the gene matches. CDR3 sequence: CASSQVLAGVSGEQFF. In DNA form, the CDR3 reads TGCGCCAGCAGCCAAGTATTAGCGGGAGTAAGTGGTGAGCAGTTCTTC.

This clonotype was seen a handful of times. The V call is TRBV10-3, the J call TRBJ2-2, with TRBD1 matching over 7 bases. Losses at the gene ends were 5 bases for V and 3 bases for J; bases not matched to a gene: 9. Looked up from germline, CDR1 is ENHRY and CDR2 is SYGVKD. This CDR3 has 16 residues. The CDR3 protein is CAISTQGLRDTGELFF. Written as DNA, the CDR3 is TGTGCCATCAGTACACAGGGGCTAAGAGACACCGGGGAGCTGTTTTTT.

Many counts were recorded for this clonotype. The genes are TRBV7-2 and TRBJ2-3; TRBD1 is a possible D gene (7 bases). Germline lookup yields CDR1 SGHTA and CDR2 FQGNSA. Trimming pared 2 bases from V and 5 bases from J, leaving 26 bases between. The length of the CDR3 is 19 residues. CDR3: CASSLRGRASAPRGDTQYF. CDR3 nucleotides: TGTGCCAGCAGCTTAAGGGGGCGGGCTAGCGCCCCAAGGGGAGATACGCAGTATTTT.